A selection of T cell receptor beta chains follows, all from one sample in a study of CD8 T cells in ankylosing spondylitis. TCRdb passed the 5' RACE reads through MiXCR, listing each CDR3 protein once. The table has hundreds of thousands of distinct CDR3 sequences, about an eighth seen once; the top ten hold approximately 6.2%. Sequencing was carried out using blood, either unsorted or a sorted T cell fraction (not recorded which). Receptors were obtained from a male donor with ankylosing spondylitis. The CDR3 runs from the conserved cysteine through the conserved F or W. The D gene is left open where the match is weak. Size is omitted from some rows. Given values are once, few, many or a class for expanded clones.

V	size	D	J	CDR3	DNA
TRBV24-1	few	-	TRBJ2-3	CATSDRGPPHRTDTQYF	TGTGCCACCAGTGACCGAGGGCCTCCCCACCGCACAGATACGCAGTATTTT
TRBV6-1	few	-	TRBJ2-1	CASSEAKAGGEQFF	TGTGCCAGCAGTGAAGCGAAAGCGGGTGGTGAGCAGTTCTTC
TRBV7-9	few	-	TRBJ2-7	CASSPDLQGTYEQYF	TGTGCCAGCAGCCCTGATCTGCAGGGGACCTACGAGCAGTACTTC
TRBV24-1	-	TRBD1	TRBJ1-5	CATSDPRTGLSNQPQHF	TGTGCCACCAGTGACCCCAGGACAGGGCTGAGCAATCAGCCCCAGCATTTT
TRBV11-1	few	-	TRBJ2-2	CASSLAYLGTRANTGELFF	TGTGCCAGCAGCTTAGCGTACTTAGGGACGCGAGCGAACACCGGGGAGCTGTTTTTT
TRBV7-9	many	TRBD1	TRBJ2-7	CASSLEGTATYEQYF	TGTGCCAGCAGCTTAGAGGGGACAGCGACCTACGAGCAGTACTTC
TRBV20-1	few	TRBD2	TRBJ2-7	CSARPPLAGAYEQYF	TGCAGTGCTAGACCCCCGCTAGCGGGAGCCTACGAGCAATACTTC
TRBV5-4	few	-	TRBJ2-3	CASSLAPPDTQYF	TGTGCCAGCAGCTTGGCCCCCCCAGATACGCAGTATTTT
TRBV20-1	few	-	TRBJ2-2	CSARGLVVNTGELFF	TGCAGTGCTAGAGGCTTGGTCGTGAACACCGGGGAGCTGTTTTTT
TRBV20-1	few	-	TRBJ2-6	CSAKAGRISGANVLTF	TGCAGTGCTAAGGCAGGGCGCATTTCTGGGGCCAACGTCCTGACTTTC